The rows below give T cell receptor beta chains drawn from one sample of a study of graft-versus-host responses after intestinal transplantation. Produced via immunoSEQ multiplex PCR; TCRdb's table is partial and in-frame only. The sample has about 93,000 clones, 85% to 95% seen once. Their specific antigens are unknown. The source was unstimulated CD8+ T cells sorted from spleen or lymph node cells, collected before intestinal transplant. The receptors stem from a human donor who received an intestinal transplant. CDR3s leave out the opening cysteine and the closing phenylalanine or tryptophan.

CDR3 protein,V gene,J gene
ASSLAGGRSSYEQY,TRBV7-2,TRBJ2-7
ASSPDGDNSPLH,TRBV6-1,TRBJ1-6
ASSRPGQGPNEQY,TRBV23-1,TRBJ2-7
ASSYLARVHEQY,TRBV6-5,TRBJ2-7
ASSLAGDYEQY,TRBV7-6,TRBJ2-7
ASEPRGPNQPQH,TRBV6-6,TRBJ1-5
AWSVLGNTIY,TRBV30,TRBJ1-3
ASSQGQALSYEQY,TRBV4-1,TRBJ2-7
ASSQGQLNYGYT,TRBV14,TRBJ1-2
ASSGISFFGYT,TRBV6-5,TRBJ1-2
ASSQGRQSYGYT,TRBV4-1,TRBJ1-2
AWSEGGTEAF,TRBV30,TRBJ1-1
ASSEFPGLMNTEAF,TRBV10-2,TRBJ1-1